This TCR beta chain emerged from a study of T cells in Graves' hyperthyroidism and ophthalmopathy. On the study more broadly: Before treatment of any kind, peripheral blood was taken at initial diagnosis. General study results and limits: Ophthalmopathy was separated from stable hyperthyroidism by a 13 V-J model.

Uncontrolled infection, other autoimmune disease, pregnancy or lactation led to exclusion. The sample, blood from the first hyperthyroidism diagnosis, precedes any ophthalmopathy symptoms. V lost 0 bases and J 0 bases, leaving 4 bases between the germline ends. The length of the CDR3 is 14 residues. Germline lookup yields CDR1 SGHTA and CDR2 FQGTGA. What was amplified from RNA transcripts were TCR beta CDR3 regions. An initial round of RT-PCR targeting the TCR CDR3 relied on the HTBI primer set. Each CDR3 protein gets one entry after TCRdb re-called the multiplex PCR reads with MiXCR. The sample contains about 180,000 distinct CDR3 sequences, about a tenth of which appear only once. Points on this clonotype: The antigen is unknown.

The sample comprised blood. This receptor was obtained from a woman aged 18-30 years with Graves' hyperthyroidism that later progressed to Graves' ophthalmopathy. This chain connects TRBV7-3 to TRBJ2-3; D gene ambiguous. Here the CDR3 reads CASSLTMSTDTQYF. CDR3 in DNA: TGTGCCAGCAGCTTAACGATGAGCACAGATACGCAGTATTTT.